This T cell receptor beta chain came from a study of molecular identifiers for immune sequencing clone quantification. Study at large: Four portions were sequenced after RNA from roughly 21,000 or 96,000 naive CD8 cells was split five ways in replicates. General study points: Clone sizes that are highly expanded could be underestimated when identical TCR molecules share a barcode.

TCR libraries were built in bulk with a published protocol and specific TCR primers. TCRdb re-called the PCR reads with MiXCR, one entry per CDR3 protein. The sample comprises about 65,000 distinct CDR3 sequences, roughly 20% of which are singletons, and around 1.5% rests with the top ten. This CDR3 region has 15 residues. The germline V gene has CDR1 LGHDT and CDR2 YNNKEL (reference sequence). V lost 5 bases and J lost 4; bases outside the gene matches: 7. This clonotype has at least ten counts. Its antigen is not identified. Sequenced input: naive CD8+ T cells from blood, with Jurkat cell RNA spiked in. Noted subset: FACS-sorted CD8+CD4-CCR7+CD45RA+ naive T cells. This chain connects TRBV3-1 to TRBJ1-1; TRBD1 agrees at 10 bases. The TCR sequence derives from a human donor in good health. Some libraries in this study had Jurkat cell RNA spiked in. This CDR3 is CASSFGTGESTEAFF. CDR3 DNA: TGTGCCAGCAGCTTTGGGACAGGGGAATCCACTGAAGCTTTCTTT.